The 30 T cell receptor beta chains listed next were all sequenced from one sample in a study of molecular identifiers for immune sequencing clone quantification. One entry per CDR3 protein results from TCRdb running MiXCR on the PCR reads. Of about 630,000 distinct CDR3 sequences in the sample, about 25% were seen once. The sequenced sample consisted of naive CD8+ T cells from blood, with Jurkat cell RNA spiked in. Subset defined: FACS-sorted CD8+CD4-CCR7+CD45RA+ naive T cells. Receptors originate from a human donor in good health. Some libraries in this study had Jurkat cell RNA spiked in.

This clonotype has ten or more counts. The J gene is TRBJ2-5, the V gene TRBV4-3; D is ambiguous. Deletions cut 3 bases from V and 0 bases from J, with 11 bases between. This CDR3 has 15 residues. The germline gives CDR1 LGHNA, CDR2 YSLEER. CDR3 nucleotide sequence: TGCGCCAGCAGCCATAGCACAGCGTACCAAGAGACCCAGTACTTC. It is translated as CASSHSTAYQETQYF.

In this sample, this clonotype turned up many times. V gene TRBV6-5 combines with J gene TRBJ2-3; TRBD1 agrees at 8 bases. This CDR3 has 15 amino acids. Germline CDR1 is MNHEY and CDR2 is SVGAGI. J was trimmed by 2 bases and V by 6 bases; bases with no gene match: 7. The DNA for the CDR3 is TGTGCCAGCAGCTACCGGGACAGGTACACAGATACGCAGTATTTT. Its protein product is CASSYRDRYTDTQYF.

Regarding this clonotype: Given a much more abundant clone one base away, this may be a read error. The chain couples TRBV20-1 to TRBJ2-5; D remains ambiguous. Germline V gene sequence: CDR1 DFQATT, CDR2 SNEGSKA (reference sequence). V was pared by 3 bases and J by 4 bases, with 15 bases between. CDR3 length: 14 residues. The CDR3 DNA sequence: TGCAGTGCTAGCCAACAGAGATACCTAGAGACCCAGTACTTC. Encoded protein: CSASQQRYLETQYF.

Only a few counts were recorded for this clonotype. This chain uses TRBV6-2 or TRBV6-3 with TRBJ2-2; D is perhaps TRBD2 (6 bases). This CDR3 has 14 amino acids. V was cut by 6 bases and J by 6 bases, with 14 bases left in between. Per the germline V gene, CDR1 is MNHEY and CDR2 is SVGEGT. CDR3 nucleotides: TGTGCCAGCAGAGAATCGGGGGTTTCCGGGGAGCTGTTTTTT. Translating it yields CASRESGVSGELFF.

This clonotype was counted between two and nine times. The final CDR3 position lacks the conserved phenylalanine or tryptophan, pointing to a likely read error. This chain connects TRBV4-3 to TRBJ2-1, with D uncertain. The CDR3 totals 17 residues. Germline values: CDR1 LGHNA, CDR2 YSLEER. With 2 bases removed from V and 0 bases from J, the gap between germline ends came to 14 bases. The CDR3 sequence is CASSQFAVLSSYNEQFL. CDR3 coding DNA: TGCGCCAGCAGCCAATTCGCGGTCTTAAGCTCCTACAATGAGCAGTTCCTC.

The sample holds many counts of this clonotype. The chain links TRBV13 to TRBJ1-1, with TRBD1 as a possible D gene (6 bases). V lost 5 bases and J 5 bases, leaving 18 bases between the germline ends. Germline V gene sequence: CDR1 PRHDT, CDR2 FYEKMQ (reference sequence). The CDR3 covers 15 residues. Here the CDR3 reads CASSKTGYSVTEAFF. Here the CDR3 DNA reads TGTGCCAGCAGCAAAACAGGGTATTCGGTTACTGAAGCTTTCTTT.

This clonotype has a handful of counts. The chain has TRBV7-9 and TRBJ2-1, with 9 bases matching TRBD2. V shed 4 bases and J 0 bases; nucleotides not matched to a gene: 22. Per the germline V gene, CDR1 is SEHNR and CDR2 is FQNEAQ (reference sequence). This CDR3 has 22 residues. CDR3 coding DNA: TGTGCCAGCAGCTCCGCACCAGGGGGTTTTAGAGCGGGGGGCCTCTCCTACAATGAGCAGTTCTTC. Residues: CASSSAPGGFRAGGLSYNEQFF.

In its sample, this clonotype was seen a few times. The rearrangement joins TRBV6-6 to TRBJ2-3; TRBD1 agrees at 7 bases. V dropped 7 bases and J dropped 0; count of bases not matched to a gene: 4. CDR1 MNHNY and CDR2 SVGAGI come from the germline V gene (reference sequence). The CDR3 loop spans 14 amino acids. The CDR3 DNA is TGTGCCAGCATCCCGGGACAGAGCACAGATACGCAGTATTTT. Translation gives CASIPGQSTDTQYF.

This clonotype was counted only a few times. CDR3: CASSEPLAGVSNQPQHF. DNA of the CDR3: TGTGCCAGCAGTGAGCCGTTAGCAGGGGTTAGCAATCAGCCCCAGCATTTT. J is TRBJ1-5 and V is TRBV2, with D perhaps TRBD1 (6 bases). This CDR3 is built from 17 residues. Germline lookup yields CDR1 SNHLY and CDR2 FYNNEI. Deletions cut 3 bases from V and 0 bases from J, with 15 bases between.

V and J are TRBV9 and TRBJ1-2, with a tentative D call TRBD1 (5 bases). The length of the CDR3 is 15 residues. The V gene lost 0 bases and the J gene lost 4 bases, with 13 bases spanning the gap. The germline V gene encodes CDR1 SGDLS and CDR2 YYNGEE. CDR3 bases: TGTGCCAGCAGCGTAGCTGAGTGGGGGATCTATGGCTACACCTTC. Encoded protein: CASSVAEWGIYGYTF.

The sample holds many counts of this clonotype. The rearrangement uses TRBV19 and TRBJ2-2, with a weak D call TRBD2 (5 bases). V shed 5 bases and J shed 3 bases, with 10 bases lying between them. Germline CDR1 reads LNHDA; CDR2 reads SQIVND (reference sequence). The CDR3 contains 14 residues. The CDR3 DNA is TGTGCCAGTAGTTTGGAGGCTTACACCGGGGAGCTGTTTTTT. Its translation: CASSLEAYTGELFF.

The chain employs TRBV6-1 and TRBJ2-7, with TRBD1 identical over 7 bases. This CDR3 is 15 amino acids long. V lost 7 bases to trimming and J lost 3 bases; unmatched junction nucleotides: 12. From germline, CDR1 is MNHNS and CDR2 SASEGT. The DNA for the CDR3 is TGTGCCAGCACTCAACGGAGGACAGGAGACTACGAGCAGTACTTC. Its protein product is CASTQRRTGDYEQYF.

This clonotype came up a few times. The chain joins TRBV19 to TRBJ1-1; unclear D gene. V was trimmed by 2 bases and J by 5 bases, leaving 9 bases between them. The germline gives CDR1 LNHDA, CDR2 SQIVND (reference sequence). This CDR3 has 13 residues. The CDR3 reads CASSIRASTEAFF. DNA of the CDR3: TGTGCCAGTAGTATAAGGGCATCAACTGAAGCTTTCTTT.

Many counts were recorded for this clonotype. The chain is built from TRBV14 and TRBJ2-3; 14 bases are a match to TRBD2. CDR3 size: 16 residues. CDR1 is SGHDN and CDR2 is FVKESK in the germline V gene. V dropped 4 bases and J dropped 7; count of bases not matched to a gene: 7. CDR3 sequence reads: CASSPGLAGAGYTQYF. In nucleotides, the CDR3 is TGTGCCAGCAGCCCGGGACTAGCGGGAGCGGGATATACGCAGTATTTT. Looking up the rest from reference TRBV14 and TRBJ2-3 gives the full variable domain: EAGVTQFPSHSVIEKGQTVTLRCDPISGHDNLYWYRRVMGKEIKFLLHFVKESKQDESGMPNNRFLAERTGGTYSTLKVQPAELEDSGVYFCASSPGLAGAGYTQYFGPGTRLTVL.

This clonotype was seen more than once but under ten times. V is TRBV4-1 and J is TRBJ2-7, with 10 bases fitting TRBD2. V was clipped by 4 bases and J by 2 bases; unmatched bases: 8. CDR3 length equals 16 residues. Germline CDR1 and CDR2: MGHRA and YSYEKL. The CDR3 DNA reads TGCGCCAGCAGCCCACTAGGACTAGCGGTAACCTACGAGCAGTACTTC. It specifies CASSPLGLAVTYEQYF.

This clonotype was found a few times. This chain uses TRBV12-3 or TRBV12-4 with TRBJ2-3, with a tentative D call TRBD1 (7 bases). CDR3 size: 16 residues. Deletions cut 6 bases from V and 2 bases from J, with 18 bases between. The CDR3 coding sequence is TGTGCCAGCAGCCCCGCGGGACAGACCAACACAGATACGCAGTATTTT. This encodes CASSPAGQTNTDTQYF.

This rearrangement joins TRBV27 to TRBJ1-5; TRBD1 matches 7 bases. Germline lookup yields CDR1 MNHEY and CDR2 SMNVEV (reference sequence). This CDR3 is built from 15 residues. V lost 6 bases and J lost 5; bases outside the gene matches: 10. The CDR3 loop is CASSSMYRGDQPQHF. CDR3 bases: TGTGCCAGCAGCTCCATGTACAGGGGAGATCAGCCCCAGCATTTT.

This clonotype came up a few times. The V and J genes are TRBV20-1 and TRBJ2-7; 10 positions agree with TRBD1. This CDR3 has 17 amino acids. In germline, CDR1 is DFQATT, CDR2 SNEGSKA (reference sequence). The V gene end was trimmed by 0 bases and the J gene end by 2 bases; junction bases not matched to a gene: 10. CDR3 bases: TGCAGTGCTAGAGATTTAAGGGGACAGGGGTCCCCCTACGAGCAGTACTTC. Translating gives CSARDLRGQGSPYEQYF.

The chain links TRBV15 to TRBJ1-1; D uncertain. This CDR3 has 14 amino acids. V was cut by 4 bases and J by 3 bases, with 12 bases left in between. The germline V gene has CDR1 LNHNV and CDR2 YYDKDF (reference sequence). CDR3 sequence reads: CATSTPSAYTEAFF. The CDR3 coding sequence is TGTGCCACCAGCACCCCTAGCGCATACACTGAAGCTTTCTTT.

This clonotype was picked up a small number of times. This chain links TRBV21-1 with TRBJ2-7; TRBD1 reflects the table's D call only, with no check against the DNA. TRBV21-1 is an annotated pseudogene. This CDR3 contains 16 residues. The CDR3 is CASSSPPQGPPYEQYF. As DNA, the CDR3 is TGTGCCAGCAGCTCCCCCCCCCAGGGTCCCCCCTACGAGCAGTACTTC.

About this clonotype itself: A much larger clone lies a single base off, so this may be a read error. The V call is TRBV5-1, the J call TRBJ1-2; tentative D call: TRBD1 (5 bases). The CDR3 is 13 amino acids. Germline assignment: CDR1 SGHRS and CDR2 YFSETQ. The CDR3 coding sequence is TGCGCCAGCAGCACCGGGACTTTAAATGGCCACACCTTC. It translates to CASSTGTLNGHTF.

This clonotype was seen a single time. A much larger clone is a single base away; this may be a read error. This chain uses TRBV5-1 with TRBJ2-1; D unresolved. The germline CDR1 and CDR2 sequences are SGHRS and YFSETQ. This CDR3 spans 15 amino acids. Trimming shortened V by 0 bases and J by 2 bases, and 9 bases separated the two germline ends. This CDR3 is CASSLAPEPYNEQFF. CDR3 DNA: TGCGCCAGCAGCTTGGCCCCCGAGCCCTACAATGAGCAGTTCTTC. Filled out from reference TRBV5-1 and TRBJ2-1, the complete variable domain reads KAGVTQTPRYLIKTRGQQVTLSCSPISGHRSVSWYQQTPGQGLQFLFEYFSETQRNKGNFPGRFSGRQFSNSRSEMNVSTLELGDSALYLCASSLAPEPYNEQFFGPGTRLTVL.

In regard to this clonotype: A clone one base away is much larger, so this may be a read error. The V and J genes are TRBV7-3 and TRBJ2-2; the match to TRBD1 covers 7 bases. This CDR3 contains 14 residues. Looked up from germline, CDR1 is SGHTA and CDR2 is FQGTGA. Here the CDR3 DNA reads TGTGCCAGCCACCCGACAGGGAACACCGGGGAGCTGGTTTTT. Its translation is CASHPTGNTGELVF. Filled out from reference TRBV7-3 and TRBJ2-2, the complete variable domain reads GAGVSQTPSNKVTEKGKYVELRCDPISGHTALYWYRQSLGQGPEFLIYFQGTGAADDSGLPNDRFFAVRPEGSVSTLKIQRTERGDSAVYLCASHPTGNTGELVFGEGSRLTVL.

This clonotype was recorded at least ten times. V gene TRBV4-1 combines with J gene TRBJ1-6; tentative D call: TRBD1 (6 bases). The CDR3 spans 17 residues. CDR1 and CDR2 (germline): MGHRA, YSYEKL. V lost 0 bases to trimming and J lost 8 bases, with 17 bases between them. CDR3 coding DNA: TGCGCCAGCAGCCAAGAAGGGGGGACGGGTTATGATTCACCCCTCCACTTT. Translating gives CASSQEGGTGYDSPLHF.

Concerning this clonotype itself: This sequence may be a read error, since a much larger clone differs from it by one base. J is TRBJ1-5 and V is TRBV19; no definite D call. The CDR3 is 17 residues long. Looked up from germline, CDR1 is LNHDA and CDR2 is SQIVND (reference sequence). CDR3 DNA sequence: TGTGCCAGTAGTATGGGAAGGGAGGGAATCGGCAATCAGCCCCGGCATTTT. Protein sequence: CASSMGREGIGNQPRHF.

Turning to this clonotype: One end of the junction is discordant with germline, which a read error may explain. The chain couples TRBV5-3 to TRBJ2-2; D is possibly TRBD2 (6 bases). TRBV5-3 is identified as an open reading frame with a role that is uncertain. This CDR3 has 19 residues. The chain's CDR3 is CDRSFILTRQGTGTGELFF. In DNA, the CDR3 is TGTGACAGAAGCTTTATCCTAACACGACAAGGGACTGGCACTGGGGAGCTGTTTTTT.

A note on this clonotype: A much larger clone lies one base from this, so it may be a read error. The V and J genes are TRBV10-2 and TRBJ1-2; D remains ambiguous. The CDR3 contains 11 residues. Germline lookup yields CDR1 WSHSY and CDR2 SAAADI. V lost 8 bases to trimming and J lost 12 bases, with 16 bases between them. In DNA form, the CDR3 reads TGCGCCAGCTTTGATCGTCGGAGCCACACCTTC. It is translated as CASFDRRSHTF.

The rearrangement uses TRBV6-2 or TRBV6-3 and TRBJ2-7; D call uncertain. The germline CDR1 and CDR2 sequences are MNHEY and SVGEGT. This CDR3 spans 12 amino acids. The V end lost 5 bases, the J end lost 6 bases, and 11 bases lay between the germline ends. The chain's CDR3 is CASSPLVGEQYF. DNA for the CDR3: TGTGCCAGCAGTCCCCTAGTCGGCGAGCAGTACTTC.

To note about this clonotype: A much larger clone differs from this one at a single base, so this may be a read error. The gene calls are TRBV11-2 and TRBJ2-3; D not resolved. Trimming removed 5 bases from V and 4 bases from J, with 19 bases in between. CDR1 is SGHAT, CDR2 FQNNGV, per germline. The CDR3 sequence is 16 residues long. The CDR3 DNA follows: TGTGCCAGCAGCCCCCCCTTAGTGGGGTGGGCAGATACGCAGTATTTT. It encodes CASSPPLVGWADTQYF.

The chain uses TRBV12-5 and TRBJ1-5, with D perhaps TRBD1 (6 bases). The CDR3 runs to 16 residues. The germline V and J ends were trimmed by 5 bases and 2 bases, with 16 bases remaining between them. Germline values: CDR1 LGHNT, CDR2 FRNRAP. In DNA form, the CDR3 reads TGTGCTAGTGGTCCACCCGGGGCAGGGGGCAATCAGCCCCAGCATTTT. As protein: CASGPPGAGGNQPQHF.